This TCR beta chain was captured in a study of beta chain features in type 1 diabetes. Whole-study results and caveats: Researchers reported that naive, central memory and Treg TCRB repertoires appeared more similar in patients than in healthy donors. The question left open here concerned HLA type influencing TCRB rearrangement.

Sorting with CD45RO/CCR7/CD25/CD127/CD95/CD27 yielded naive, central memory, regulatory and stem-like memory CD4+ cells. The CDR3 is made up of 14 amino acids. V shed 6 bases and J shed 4 bases, with 16 bases lying between them. CDR1 is MDHEN and CDR2 is SYDVKM in the germline V gene. This clone was seen a few times. The antigen is unknown. TCRB transcripts that were expressed got sequenced, as all of the isolated RNA had been reverse transcribed. An average approximately 3.5 million reads came from naive, central memory and regulatory T cell samples. The protocol was immunoSEQ multiplex PCR, while the TCRdb copy is restricted to in-frame clones and leaves out a portion. Of 140,000 or so clones in the sample, around a tenth were seen once.

This TCR derives from a man aged 18 to 30 in good health. Source material: central memory CD4+ T cells from blood. The rearrangement joins TRBV28 to TRBJ2-7; TRBD1 might be the D (6 bases). CDR3 residues: CASSLPNREYEQYF. The DNA for the CDR3 is TGTGCCAGCAGCTTACCCAACAGGGAATACGAGCAGTACTTC.